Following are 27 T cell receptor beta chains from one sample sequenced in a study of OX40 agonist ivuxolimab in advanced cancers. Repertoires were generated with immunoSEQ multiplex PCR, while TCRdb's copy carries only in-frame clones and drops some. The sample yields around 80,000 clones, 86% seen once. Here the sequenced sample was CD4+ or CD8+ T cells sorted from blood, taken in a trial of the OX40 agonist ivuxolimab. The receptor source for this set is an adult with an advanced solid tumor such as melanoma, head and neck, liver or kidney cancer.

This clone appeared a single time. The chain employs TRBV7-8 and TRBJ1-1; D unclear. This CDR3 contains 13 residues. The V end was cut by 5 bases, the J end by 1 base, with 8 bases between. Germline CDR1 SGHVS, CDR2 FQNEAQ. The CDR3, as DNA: TGTGCCAGCAGCCAACTAACGAACACTGAAGCTTTCTTT. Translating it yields CASSQLTNTEAFF.

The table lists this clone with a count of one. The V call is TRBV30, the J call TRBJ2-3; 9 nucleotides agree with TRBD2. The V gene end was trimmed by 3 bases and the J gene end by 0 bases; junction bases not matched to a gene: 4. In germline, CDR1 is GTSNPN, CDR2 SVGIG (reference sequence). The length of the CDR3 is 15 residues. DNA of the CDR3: TGTGCCTGGAGCGATAGCGGGAGTAGCACAGATACGCAGTATTTT. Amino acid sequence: CAWSDSGSSTDTQYF.

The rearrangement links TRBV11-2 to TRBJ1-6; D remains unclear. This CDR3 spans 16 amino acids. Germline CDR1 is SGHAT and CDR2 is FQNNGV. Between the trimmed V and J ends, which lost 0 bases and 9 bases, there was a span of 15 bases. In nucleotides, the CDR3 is TGTGCCAGCAGCTTAGATTCGGGGAGTTGGGGTTCACCCCTCCACTTT. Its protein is CASSLDSGSWGSPLHF.

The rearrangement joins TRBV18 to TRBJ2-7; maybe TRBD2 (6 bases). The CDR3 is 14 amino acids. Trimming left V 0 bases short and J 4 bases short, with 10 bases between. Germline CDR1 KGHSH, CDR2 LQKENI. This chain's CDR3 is CASSPPEGRYEQYF. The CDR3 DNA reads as TGTGCCAGCTCACCACCGGAAGGGAGGTACGAGCAGTACTTC.

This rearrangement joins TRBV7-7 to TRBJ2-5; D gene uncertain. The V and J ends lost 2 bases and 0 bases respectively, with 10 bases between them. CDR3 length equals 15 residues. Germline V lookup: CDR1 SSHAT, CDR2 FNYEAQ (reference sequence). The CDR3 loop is CASSLLGFNQETQYF. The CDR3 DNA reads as TGTGCCAGCAGCTTATTAGGCTTTAACCAAGAGACCCAGTACTTC.

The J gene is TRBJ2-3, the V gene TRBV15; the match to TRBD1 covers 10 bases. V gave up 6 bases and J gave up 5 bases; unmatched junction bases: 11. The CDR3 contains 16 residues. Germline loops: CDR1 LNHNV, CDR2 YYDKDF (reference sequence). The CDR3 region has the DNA TGTGCCACCAGGCGGACCGGGACAGGGGAGAGAGATACGCAGTATTTT. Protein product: CATRRTGTGERDTQYF.

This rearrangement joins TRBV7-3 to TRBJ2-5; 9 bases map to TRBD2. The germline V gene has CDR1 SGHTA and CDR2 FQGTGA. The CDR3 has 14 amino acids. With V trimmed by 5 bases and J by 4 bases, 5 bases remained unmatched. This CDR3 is CASSLSGSIETQYF. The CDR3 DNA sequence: TGTGCCAGCAGCCTTAGCGGGAGTATAGAGACCCAGTACTTC. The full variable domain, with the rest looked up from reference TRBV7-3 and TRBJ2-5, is GAGVSQTPSNKVTEKGKYVELRCDPISGHTALYWYRQSLGQGPEFLIYFQGTGAADDSGLPNDRFFAVRPEGSVSTLKIQRTERGDSAVYLCASSLSGSIETQYFGPGTRLLVL.

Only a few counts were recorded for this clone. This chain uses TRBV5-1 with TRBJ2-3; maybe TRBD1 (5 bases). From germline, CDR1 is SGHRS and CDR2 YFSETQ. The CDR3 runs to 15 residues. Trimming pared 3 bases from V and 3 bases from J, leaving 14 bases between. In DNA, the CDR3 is TGCGCCAGCAGCTCCTCAGGGCTGGCAACAGATACGCAGTATTTT. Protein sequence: CASSSSGLATDTQYF.

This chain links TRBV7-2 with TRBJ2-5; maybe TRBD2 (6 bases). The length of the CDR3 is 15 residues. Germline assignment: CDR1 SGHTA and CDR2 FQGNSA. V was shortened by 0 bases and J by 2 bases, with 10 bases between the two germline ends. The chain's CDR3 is CASSLAGGGQETQYF. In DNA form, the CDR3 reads TGTGCCAGCAGCTTAGCGGGGGGTGGGCAAGAGACCCAGTACTTC.

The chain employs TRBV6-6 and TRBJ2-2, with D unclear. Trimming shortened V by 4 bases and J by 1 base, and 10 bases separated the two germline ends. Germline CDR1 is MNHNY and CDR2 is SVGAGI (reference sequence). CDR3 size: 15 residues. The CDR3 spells CASSFRLRNTGELFF. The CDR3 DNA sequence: TGTGCCAGCAGTTTCAGACTCCGGAACACCGGGGAGCTGTTTTTT.

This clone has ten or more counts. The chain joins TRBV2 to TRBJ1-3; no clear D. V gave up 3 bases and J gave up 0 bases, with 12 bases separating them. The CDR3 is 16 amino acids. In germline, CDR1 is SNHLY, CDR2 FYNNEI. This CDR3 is CASSDPGSISGNTIYF. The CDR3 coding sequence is TGTGCCAGCAGTGATCCAGGTTCAATCTCTGGAAACACCATATATTTT.

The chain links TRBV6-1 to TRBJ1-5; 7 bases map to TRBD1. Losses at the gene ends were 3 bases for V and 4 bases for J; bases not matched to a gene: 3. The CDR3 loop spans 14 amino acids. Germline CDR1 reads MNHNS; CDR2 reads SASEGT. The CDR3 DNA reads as TGTGCCAGCAGTGAGGGACAGCCTAATCAGCCCCAGCATTTT. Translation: CASSEGQPNQPQHF.

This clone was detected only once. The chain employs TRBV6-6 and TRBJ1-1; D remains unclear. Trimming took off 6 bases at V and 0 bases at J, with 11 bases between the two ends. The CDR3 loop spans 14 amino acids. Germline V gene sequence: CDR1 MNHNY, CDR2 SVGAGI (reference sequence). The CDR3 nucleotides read TGTGCCAGCAGGGGAGTTCGACTGAACACTGAAGCTTTCTTT. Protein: CASRGVRLNTEAFF.

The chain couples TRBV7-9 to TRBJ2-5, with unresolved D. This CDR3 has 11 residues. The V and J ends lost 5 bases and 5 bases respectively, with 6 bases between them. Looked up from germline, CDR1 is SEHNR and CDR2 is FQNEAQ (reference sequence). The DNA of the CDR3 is TGTGCCAGCAGCCCCCTCGAGACCCAGTACTTC. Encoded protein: CASSPLETQYF. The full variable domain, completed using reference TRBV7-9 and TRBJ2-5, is DTGVSQNPRHKITKRGQNVTFRCDPISEHNRLYWYRQTLGQGPEFLTYFQNEAQLEKSRLLSDRFSAERPKGSFSTLEIQRTEQGDSAMYLCASSPLETQYFGPGTRLLVL.

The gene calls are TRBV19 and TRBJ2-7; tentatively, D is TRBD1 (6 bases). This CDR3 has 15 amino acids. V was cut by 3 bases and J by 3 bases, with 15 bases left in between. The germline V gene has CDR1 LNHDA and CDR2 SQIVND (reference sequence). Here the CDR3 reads CASSIWGQGHYEQYF. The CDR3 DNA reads TGTGCCAGTAGTATTTGGGGGCAGGGCCACTACGAGCAGTACTTC.

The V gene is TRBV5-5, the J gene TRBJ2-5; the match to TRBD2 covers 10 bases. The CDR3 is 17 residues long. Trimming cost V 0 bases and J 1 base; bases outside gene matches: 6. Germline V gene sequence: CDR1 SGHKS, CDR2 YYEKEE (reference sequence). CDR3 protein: CASSLGLTSGTQETQYF. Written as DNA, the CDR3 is TGTGCCAGCAGCTTGGGCCTAACTAGCGGGACCCAAGAGACCCAGTACTTC.

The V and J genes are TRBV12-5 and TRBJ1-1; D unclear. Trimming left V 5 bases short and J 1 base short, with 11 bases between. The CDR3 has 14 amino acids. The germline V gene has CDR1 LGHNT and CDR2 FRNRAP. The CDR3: CASGTSGGNTEAFF. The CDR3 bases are TGTGCTAGTGGTACCTCAGGCGGGAACACTGAAGCTTTCTTT.

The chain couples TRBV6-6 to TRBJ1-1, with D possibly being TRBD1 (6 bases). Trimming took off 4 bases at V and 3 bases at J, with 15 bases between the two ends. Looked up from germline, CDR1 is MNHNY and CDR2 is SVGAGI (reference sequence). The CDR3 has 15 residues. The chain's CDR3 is CASSSPPAGDTEAFF. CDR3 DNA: TGTGCCAGCAGTTCTCCCCCCGCAGGGGACACTGAAGCTTTCTTT.

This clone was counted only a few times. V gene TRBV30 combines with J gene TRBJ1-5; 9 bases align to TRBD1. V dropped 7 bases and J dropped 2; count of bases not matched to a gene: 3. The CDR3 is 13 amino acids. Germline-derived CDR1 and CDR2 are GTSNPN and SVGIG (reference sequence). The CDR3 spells CASDRGRNQPQHF. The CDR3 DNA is TGTGCCTCGGACAGGGGTCGCAATCAGCCCCAGCATTTT.

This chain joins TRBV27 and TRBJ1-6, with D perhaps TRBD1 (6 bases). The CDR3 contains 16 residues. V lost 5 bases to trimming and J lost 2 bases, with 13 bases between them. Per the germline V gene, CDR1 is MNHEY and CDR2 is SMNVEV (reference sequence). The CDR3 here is CASSPTGPAYNSPLHF. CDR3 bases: TGTGCCAGCAGTCCGACAGGACCTGCCTATAATTCACCCCTCCACTTT.

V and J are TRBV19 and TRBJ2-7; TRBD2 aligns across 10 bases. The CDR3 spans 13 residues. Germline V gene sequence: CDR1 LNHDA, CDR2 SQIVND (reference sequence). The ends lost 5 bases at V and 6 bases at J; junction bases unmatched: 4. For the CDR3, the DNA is TGTGCCAGTAGTTCTAGCGGGGGTCTCGAGCAGTACTTC. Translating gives CASSSSGGLEQYF.

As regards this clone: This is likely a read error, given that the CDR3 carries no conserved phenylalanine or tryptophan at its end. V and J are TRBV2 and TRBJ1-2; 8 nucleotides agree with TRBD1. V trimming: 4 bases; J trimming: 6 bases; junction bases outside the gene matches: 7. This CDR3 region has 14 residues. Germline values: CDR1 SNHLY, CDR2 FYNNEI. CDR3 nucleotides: TGTGCCAGCAGTGTCATGGCAGGGGGCAATGGCTACACCCTC. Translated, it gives CASSVMAGGNGYTL.

CDR3 nucleotides: TGTGCCAGCAGCAAACAGGGGTCAAGCTCCTACGAGCAGTACTTC. As protein: CASSKQGSSSYEQYF. This chain connects TRBV6-5 to TRBJ2-7; 7 bases fit TRBD1. Germline V gene sequence: CDR1 MNHEY, CDR2 SVGAGI. The CDR3 is 15 residues long. Trimming at V came to 6 bases and at J to 0 bases, leaving 8 bases not matched to a gene.

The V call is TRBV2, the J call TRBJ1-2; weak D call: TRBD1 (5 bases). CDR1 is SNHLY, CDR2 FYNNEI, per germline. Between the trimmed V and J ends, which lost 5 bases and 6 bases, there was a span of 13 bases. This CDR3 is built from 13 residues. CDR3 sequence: CASSSDSGDGYTF. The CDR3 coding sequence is TGTGCCAGCAGTAGTGACAGCGGGGATGGCTACACCTTC. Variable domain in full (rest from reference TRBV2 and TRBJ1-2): EPEVTQTPSHQVTQMGQEVILRCVPISNHLYFYWYRQILGQKVEFLVSFYNNEISEKSEIFDDQFSVERPDGSNFTLKIRSTKLEDSAMYFCASSSDSGDGYTFGSGTRLTVV.

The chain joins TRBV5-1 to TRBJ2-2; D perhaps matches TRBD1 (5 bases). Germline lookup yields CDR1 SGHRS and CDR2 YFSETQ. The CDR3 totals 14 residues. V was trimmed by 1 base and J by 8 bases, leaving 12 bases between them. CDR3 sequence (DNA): TGCGCCAGCAGCTTGCCCTCCCGGACAGGGGAGCTGTTTTTT. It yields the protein CASSLPSRTGELFF.

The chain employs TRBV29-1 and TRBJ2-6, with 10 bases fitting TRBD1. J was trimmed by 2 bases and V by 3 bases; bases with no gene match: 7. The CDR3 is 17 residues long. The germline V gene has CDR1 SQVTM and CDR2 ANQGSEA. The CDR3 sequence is CSVDDRDRGTGANVLTF. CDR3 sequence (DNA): TGCAGCGTTGATGATAGGGACAGGGGAACTGGGGCCAACGTCCTGACTTTC.

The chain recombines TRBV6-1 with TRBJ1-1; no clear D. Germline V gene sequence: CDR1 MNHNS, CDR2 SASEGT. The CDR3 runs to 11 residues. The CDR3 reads CAGGKNTEAFF. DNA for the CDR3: TGTGCTGGAGGCAAGAACACTGAAGCTTTCTTT.